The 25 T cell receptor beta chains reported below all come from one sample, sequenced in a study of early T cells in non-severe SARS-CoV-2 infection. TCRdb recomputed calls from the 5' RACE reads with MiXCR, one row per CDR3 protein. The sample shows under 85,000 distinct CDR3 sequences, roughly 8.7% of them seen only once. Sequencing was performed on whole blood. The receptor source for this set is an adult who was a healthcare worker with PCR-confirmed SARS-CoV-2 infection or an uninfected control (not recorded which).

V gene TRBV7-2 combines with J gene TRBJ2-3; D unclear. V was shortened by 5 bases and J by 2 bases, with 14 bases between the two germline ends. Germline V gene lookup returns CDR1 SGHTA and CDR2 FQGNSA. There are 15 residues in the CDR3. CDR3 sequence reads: CASSRRDGNTDTQYF. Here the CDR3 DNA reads TGTGCCAGCAGCCGTCGAGATGGCAACACAGATACGCAGTATTTT.

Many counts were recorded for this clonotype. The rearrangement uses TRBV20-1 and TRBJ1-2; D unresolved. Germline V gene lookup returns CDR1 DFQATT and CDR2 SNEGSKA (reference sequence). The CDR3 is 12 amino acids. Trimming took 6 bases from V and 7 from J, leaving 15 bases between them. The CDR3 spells CSAQEGGPGYTF. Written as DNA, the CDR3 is TGCAGTGCCCAGGAGGGCGGGCCTGGCTACACCTTC.

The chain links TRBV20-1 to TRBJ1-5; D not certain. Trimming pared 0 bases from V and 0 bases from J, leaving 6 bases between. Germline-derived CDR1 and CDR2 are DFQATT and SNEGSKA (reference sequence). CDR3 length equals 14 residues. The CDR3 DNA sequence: TGCAGTGCTAGAGACATCTATAGCAATCAGCCCCAGCATTTT. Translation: CSARDIYSNQPQHF.

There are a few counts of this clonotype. The CDR3 DNA follows: TGCAGTGCTAAGTTGGCAGGGTGGGCCAAAAACATTCAGTACTTC. Its translation is CSAKLAGWAKNIQYF. The V gene is TRBV20-1, the J gene TRBJ2-4; a possible D gene is TRBD1 (5 bases). Germline-derived CDR1 and CDR2 are DFQATT and SNEGSKA (reference sequence). The CDR3 is 15 residues long. V was clipped by 4 bases and J by 1 base, with 14 bases between them.

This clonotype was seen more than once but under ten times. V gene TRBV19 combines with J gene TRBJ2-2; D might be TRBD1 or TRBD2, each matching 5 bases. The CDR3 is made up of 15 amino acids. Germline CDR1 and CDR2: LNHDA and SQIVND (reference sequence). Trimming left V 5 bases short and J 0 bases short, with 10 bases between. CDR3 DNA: TGTGCCAGTAGTGACCGGGGCCCGAACACCGGGGAGCTGTTTTTT. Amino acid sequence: CASSDRGPNTGELFF.

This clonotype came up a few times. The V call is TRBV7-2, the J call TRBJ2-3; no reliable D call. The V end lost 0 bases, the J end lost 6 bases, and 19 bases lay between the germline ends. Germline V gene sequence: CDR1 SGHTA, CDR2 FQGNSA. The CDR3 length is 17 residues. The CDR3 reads CASSLALGRTIGDTQYF. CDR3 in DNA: TGTGCCAGCAGCTTAGCTTTGGGAAGGACCATCGGGGATACGCAGTATTTT.

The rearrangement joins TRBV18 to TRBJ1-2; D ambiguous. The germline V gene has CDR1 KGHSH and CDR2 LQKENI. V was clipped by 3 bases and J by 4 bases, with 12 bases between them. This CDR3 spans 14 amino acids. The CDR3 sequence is CASSPGRAGYGYTF. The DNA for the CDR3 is TGTGCCAGCTCACCGGGAAGGGCGGGCTATGGCTACACCTTC.

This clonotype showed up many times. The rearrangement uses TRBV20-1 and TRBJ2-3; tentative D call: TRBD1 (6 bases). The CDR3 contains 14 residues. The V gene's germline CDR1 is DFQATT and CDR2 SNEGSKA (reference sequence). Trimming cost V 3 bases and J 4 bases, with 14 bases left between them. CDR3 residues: CSARAGGEADTQYF. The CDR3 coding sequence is TGCAGTGCTAGGGCTGGGGGCGAAGCAGATACGCAGTATTTT.

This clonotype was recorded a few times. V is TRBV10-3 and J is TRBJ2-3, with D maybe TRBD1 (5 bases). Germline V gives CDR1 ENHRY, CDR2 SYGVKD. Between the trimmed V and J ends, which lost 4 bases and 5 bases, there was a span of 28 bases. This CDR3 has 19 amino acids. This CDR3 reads CAISAFMPTVQLLGDTQYF. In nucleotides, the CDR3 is TGTGCCATCAGTGCGTTCATGCCGACAGTCCAGCTTCTAGGAGATACGCAGTATTTT.

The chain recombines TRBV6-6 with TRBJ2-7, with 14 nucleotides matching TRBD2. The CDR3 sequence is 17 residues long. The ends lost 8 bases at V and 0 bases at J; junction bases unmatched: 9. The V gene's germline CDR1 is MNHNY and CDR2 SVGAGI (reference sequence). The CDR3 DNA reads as TGTGCCAGCCGAGGGACTAGCGGGAGCACTACCTCCTACGAGCAGTACTTC. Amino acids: CASRGTSGSTTSYEQYF.

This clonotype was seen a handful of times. As DNA, the CDR3 is TGCGCCAGCAGCTTAGGACAGACTTGGGGCACTGAAGCTTTCTTT. Translating gives CASSLGQTWGTEAFF. The chain recombines TRBV5-1 with TRBJ1-1; the D gene is possibly TRBD1 (6 bases). This CDR3 spans 15 amino acids. With 2 bases removed from V and 4 bases from J, the gap between germline ends came to 15 bases. Germline lookup yields CDR1 SGHRS and CDR2 YFSETQ.

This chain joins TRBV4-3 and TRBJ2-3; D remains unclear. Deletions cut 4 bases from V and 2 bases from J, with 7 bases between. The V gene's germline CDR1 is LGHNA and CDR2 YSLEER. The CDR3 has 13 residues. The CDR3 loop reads CASSPQPTDTQYF. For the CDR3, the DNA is TGCGCCAGCAGCCCGCAACCCACAGATACGCAGTATTTT.

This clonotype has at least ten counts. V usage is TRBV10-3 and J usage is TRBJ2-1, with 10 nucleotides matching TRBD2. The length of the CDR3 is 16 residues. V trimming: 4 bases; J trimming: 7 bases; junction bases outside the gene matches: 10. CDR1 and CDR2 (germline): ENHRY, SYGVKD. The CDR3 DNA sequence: TGTGCCATCAGTGTGGTAGCGGGGGGTCCTGTGAATGAGCAGTTCTTC. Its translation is CAISVVAGGPVNEQFF.

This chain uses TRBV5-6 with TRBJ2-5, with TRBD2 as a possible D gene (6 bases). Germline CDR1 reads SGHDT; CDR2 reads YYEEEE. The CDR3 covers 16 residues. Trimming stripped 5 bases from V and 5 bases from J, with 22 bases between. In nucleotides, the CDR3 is TGTGCCAGCAGTCCTCTACCATCGCCTAGCGTGGAGACCCAGTACTTC. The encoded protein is CASSPLPSPSVETQYF.

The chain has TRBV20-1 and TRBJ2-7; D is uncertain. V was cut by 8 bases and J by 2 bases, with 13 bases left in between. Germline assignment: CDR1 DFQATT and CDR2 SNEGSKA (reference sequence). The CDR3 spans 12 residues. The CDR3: CSTQRSAYEQYF. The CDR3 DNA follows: TGCAGTACACAGCGTTCAGCCTACGAGCAGTACTTC.

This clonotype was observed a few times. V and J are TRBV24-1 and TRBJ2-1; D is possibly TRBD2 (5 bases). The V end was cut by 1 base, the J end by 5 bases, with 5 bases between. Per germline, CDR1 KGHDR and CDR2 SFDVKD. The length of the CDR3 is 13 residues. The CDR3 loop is CATSDLLDNEQFF. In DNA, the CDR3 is TGTGCCACCAGTGATTTACTAGACAATGAGCAGTTCTTC.

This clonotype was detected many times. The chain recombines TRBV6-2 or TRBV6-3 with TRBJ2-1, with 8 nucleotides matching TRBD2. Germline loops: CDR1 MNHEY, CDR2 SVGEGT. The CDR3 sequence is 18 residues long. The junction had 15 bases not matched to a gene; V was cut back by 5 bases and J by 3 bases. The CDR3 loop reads CASSPGLGLSGVYNEQFF. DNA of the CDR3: TGTGCCAGCAGTCCGGGACTAGGTCTTTCAGGCGTCTACAATGAGCAGTTCTTC.

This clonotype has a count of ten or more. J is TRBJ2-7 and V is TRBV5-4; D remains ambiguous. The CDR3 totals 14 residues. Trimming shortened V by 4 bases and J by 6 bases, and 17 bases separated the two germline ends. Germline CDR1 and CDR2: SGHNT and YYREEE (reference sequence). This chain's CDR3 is CASSNSGTGLEQYF. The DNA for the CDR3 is TGTGCCAGCAGCAACTCTGGCACCGGCCTCGAGCAGTACTTC. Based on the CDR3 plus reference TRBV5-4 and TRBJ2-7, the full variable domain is ETGVTQSPTHLIKTRGQQVTLRCSSQSGHNTVSWYQQALGQGPQFIFQYYREEENGRGNFPPRFSGLQFPNYSSELNVNALELDDSALYLCASSNSGTGLEQYFGPGTRLTVT.

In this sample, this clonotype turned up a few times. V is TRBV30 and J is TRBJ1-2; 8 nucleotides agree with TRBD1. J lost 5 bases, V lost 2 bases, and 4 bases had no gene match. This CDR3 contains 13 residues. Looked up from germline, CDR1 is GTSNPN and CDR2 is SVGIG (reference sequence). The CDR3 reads CAWSWTGYYGYTF. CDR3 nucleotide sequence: TGTGCCTGGAGTTGGACAGGGTATTATGGCTACACCTTC.

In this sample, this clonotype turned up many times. CDR3 sequence reads: CASSELGGDTQYF. The CDR3 nucleotides are TGTGCCAGCAGTGAATTAGGGGGGGATACGCAGTATTTT. The J gene is TRBJ2-3, the V gene TRBV2; D is possibly TRBD1 or TRBD2 (6 bases each). The CDR3 contains 13 residues. The V gene's germline CDR1 is SNHLY and CDR2 FYNNEI. V lost 2 bases and J 6 bases, leaving 9 bases between the germline ends.

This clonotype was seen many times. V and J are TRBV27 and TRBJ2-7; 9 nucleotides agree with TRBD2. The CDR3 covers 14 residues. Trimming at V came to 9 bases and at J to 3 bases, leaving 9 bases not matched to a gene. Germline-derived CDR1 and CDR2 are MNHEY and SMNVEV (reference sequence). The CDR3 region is CASRGSGGRYEQYF. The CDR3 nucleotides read TGTGCCAGTCGGGGTAGCGGGGGACGCTACGAGCAGTACTTC.

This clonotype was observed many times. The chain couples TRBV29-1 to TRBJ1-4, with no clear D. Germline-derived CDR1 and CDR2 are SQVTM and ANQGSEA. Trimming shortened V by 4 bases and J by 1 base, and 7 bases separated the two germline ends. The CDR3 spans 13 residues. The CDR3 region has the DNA TGCAGCGTTGGGGTGAGAACTAATGAAAAACTGTTTTTT. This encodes CSVGVRTNEKLFF.

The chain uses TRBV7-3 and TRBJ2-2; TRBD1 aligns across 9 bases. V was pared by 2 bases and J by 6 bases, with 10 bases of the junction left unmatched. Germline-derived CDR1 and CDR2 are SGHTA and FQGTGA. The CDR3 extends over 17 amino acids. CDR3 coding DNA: TGTGCCAGCAGCTTATCCTCCGGGACAGGGACGGCCGGGGAGCTGTTTTTT. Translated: CASSLSSGTGTAGELFF. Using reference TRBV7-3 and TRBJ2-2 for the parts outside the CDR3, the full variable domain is GAGVSQTPSNKVTEKGKYVELRCDPISGHTALYWYRQSLGQGPEFLIYFQGTGAADDSGLPNDRFFAVRPEGSVSTLKIQRTERGDSAVYLCASSLSSGTGTAGELFFGEGSRLTVL.

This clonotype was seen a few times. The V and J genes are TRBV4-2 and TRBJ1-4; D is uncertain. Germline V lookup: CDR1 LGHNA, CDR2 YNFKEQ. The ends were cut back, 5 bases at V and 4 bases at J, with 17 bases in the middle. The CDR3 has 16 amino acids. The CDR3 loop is CASSVDPRGINEKLFF. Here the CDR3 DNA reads TGTGCCAGCAGCGTCGACCCCCGGGGAATTAATGAAAAACTGTTTTTT.

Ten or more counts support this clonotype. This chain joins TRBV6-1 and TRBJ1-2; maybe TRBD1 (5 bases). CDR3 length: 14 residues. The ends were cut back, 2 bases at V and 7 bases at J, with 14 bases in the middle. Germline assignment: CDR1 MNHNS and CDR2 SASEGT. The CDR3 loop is CASSEQRQFFGYTF. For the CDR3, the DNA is TGTGCCAGCAGTGAACAGAGACAGTTTTTTGGCTACACCTTC.